This is a list of T cell receptor beta chains from one sample in a study of T-cell memory formation after mild COVID-19. Each CDR3 protein is one row after TCRdb ran MiXCR on the 5' RACE reads. The profile shows about 210,000 distinct CDR3 sequences, approximately 30% of them singletons. What was sequenced was PBMCs or a T cell subset sorted from them (not recorded which). The source of these receptors is an adult woman who had mild COVID-19 (a few samples of this study predate the infection). Cell type and time point are not known. Each CDR3 is given with its conserved first and last residue. A D gene is named only where the DNA matches it firmly. Some rows mark clone size as missing; the rest say once, few, many or name a class of expanded clone.

v_gene,d_gene,abundance,len,j_gene,CDR3nt,CDR3aa
TRBV20-1,TRBD2,few,14,TRBJ2-5,TGCAGTGCTCCCAAAGCGGGGGGGAGAGAGACCCAGTACTTC,CSAPKAGGRETQYF
TRBV6-5,.,few,14,TRBJ2-7,TGTGCCAGCAGCGAAGGTAACAGAGACTACGAGCAGTACTTC,CASSEGNRDYEQYF
TRBV20-1,.,few,15,TRBJ2-7,TGCAGTGCTAGAGATCTTCAAAAGGGCCCCTACGAGCAGTACTTC,CSARDLQKGPYEQYF
TRBV15,TRBD1,.,14,TRBJ2-1,TGTGCCACCAGCACCCGGACAGGGGGCACAGAGCAGTTCTTC,CATSTRTGGTEQFF
TRBV29-1,TRBD1,.,14,TRBJ2-1,TGCAGCGTGGGGGGACAGGGGGCGTACGATGAGCAGTTCTTC,CSVGGQGAYDEQFF
TRBV3-1,.,.,13,TRBJ2-7,TGTGCCAGCAGCCAACGACAGGTCTCCGAGCAGTACTTC,CASSQRQVSEQYF
TRBV4-1,TRBD1,.,14,TRBJ1-2,TGCGCCAGCAGACATATGACAGGGAACTATGGCTACACCTTC,CASRHMTGNYGYTF
TRBV6-2/TRBV6-3,TRBD2,.,19,TRBJ2-2,TGTGCCAGCAGTTACGTGGCTAGCGGGGGAACTAGGAACACCGGGGAGCTGTTTTTT,CASSYVASGGTRNTGELFF
TRBV9,TRBD1,.,16,TRBJ2-3,TGTGCCAGCAGCCCTAACAGGGGTTATAGCACAGATACGCAGTATTTT,CASSPNRGYSTDTQYF
TRBV5-8,.,few,13,TRBJ2-5,TGTGCCAGCAGCTCGTGGACAGAAGAGACCCAGTACTTC,CASSSWTEETQYF
TRBV7-8,TRBD2,.,16,TRBJ2-1,TGTGCCAGCACCCTGAGACTAGCGGGGGGTAACAATGAGCAGTTCTTC,CASTLRLAGGNNEQFF
TRBV27,.,few,16,TRBJ2-3,TGTGCCAGCAGCCAGCTCAACCCCCTCCCGACAGATACGCAGTATTTT,CASSQLNPLPTDTQYF
TRBV7-2,.,.,13,TRBJ2-1,TGTGCCAGCAGCTTTGACTACTACAATGAGCAGTTCTTC,CASSFDYYNEQFF
TRBV7-9,TRBD1,few,12,TRBJ1-5,TGTGCCAGCAGCTTAGGGACAGGGATCCAGCATTTT,CASSLGTGIQHF
TRBV15,.,.,15,TRBJ2-5,TGTGCCACCAGCAGAGTTCAGGGTGGCCGAGAGACCCAGTACTTC,CATSRVQGGRETQYF
TRBV4-1,.,.,12,TRBJ2-7,TGCGCCAGCAGCCAATCTCCCGGGGAGCAGTACTTC,CASSQSPGEQYF
TRBV20-1,TRBD2,.,14,TRBJ2-7,TGCAGTGCTGCCCTTTTAGCGGGAGTGGGCGAGCAGTACTTC,CSAALLAGVGEQYF
TRBV5-5,.,.,16,TRBJ2-1,TGTGCCAGCAGCTTGGGCCCTGGGGTCGCCTACAATGAGCAGTTCTTC,CASSLGPGVAYNEQFF
TRBV7-2,.,.,15,TRBJ2-7,TGTGCCAGCAGCTTAGCCGGAACAGAGACGGGCGAGCAGTACTTC,CASSLAGTETGEQYF
TRBV6-2/TRBV6-3,TRBD2,few,17,TRBJ2-1,TGTGCCAGCAGTTTCTTAGCTAGCGGGAGGGCCATGGATGAGCAGTTCTTC,CASSFLASGRAMDEQFF
TRBV5-6,.,.,15,TRBJ2-7,TGTGCCAGCAGCTCGACAGGGAGGGTGGTTCGCGAGCAGTACTTC,CASSSTGRVVREQYF
TRBV2,.,few,15,TRBJ2-3,TGTGCCAGCAGTAAGAAGGCGGCGGGGACAGATACGCAGTATTTT,CASSKKAAGTDTQYF
TRBV5-1,.,.,16,TRBJ2-1,TGCGCCAGCAGCAGGAACAGGGTCGGCTCCTACAATGAGCAGTTCTTC,CASSRNRVGSYNEQFF
TRBV6-5,TRBD1,.,13,TRBJ1-2,TGTGCCAGCAGACAGGGGCCCAACTATGGCTACACCTTC,CASRQGPNYGYTF
TRBV7-3,TRBD2,.,20,TRBJ2-1,TGTGCCAGCAGCTTAATGAGTCCTAGCGGGGGCCACAGCTCCTACAATGAGCAGTTCTTC,CASSLMSPSGGHSSYNEQFF
TRBV7-9,TRBD2,few,16,TRBJ2-1,TGTGCCAGCAGCACCCTGGCGGGAGGAGCCTACAATGAGCAGTTCTTC,CASSTLAGGAYNEQFF
TRBV7-8,TRBD1,.,18,TRBJ1-5,TGTGCCAGCAGCTTAGCCCGAGGGACAGGGGACTACGAAGGGCCCCAGCATTTT,CASSLARGTGDYEGPQHF
TRBV5-6,.,.,17,TRBJ2-1,TGTGCCAGCAGCTCGGACTTACAGGGAGGTATTTACAATGAGCAGTTCTTC,CASSSDLQGGIYNEQFF
TRBV5-1,.,.,13,TRBJ1-5,TGCGCCAGCAGCTTCTCCCCCGATCAGCCCCAGCATTTT,CASSFSPDQPQHF
TRBV11-2,.,few,13,TRBJ2-3,TGTGCCAGCAGCCCCGGCGGCTTGAATACGCAGTATTTT,CASSPGGLNTQYF
TRBV7-2,.,few,14,TRBJ2-5,TGTGCCAGCAGCTTAGCAGGACAGCAAGAGACCCAGTACTTC,CASSLAGQQETQYF